A selection of T cell receptor beta chains follows, all from one sample in a study of OX40 agonist ivuxolimab in advanced cancers. The method was immunoSEQ multiplex PCR; TCRdb's version includes in-frame clones alone and lacks a portion of them. The sample consists of about 83,000 clones, over 75% of them appearing once. Sequencing was performed on CD4+ or CD8+ T cells sorted from blood, taken in a trial of the OX40 agonist ivuxolimab. The receptors shown here come from an adult with an advanced solid tumor such as melanoma, head and neck, liver or kidney cancer. Both conserved end residues are part of each CDR3. D genes are given only for firm matches. For some rows the clone size is stated as once, few or many, or as a class when expanded; others skip it.

J	D	size	V	DNA	CDR3
TRBJ1-1	.	.	TRBV5-5	TGTGCCAGCTCCTTGGACACGACACGCACTGAAGCTTTCTTT	CASSLDTTRTEAFF
TRBJ2-7	.	.	TRBV29-1	TGCAGCGTCGGCTCCTACGAGCAGTACTTC	CSVGSYEQYF
TRBJ1-2	.	.	TRBV6-1	TGTGCCAGCAGTGAAGGGGCGGTCAACCTCGGGGGCTACACCTTC	CASSEGAVNLGGYTF
TRBJ2-6	.	few	TRBV7-8	TGTGCCAGCAGCTTACTGCCCCAGGAGGCTGGGGCCAACGTCCTGACTTTC	CASSLLPQEAGANVLTF
TRBJ1-2	.	.	TRBV5-1	TGCGCCAGCAGCTTGGCAGCAGAGTATGGCTACACCTTC	CASSLAAEYGYTF
TRBJ1-5	.	.	TRBV6-1	TGTGCCAGCAGTGAATTTTTAGGGGTTGACAATCAGCCCCAGCATTTT	CASSEFLGVDNQPQHF
TRBJ1-3	.	.	TRBV11-2	TGTGCCAGCAGCTTAGAGGGGGAACCTGGAAACACCATATATTTT	CASSLEGEPGNTIYF
TRBJ1-6	.	.	TRBV6-5	TGTGCCAGCAGTTCGCCGGGACAAAGAAGTGGTTCACCCCTCCACTTT	CASSSPGQRSGSPLHF
TRBJ2-1	.	once	TRBV10-3	TGTGCCATCAGTGAGACCCAGGATGAGCAGTTCTTC	CAISETQDEQFF
TRBJ2-7	TRBD1	.	TRBV19	TGTGCCAGTAGTATGGGACAGGGGTTAGGGGCCTACGAGCAGTACTTC	CASSMGQGLGAYEQYF
TRBJ2-7	TRBD1	.	TRBV18	TGTGCCAGCTCGCCCGGGACAGGGAACGAGCAGTACTTC	CASSPGTGNEQYF
TRBJ2-5	TRBD1	.	TRBV2	TGTGCCAGCAGTGTAGGGCAGGGGGTAGGGCTCCAGGAGACCCAGTACTTC	CASSVGQGVGLQETQYF
TRBJ2-7	.	.	TRBV20-1	TGCAGTGCTAGTGAGGGGGGAGAGCAGTACTTC	CSASEGGEQYF
TRBJ2-5	.	once	TRBV30	TGTGCCTGGAGCCCAATTGGACAGAGGGAAGAGACCCAGTACTTC	CAWSPIGQREETQYF
TRBJ2-7	TRBD1	.	TRBV6-5	TGTGCCAGCAGTTACTCAGCGACAGGGCTGTACGAGCAGTACTTC	CASSYSATGLYEQYF
TRBJ2-3	TRBD2	.	TRBV5-1	TGCGCCAGCAGCCCCGGGACTACTTTTGATTTTTTTAGCACAGATACGCAGTATTTT	CASSPGTTFDFFSTDTQYF
TRBJ2-5	TRBD2	.	TRBV18	TGTGCCAGCTCACCAGGTGCGGGGGGGAGAGAGACCCAGTACTTC	CASSPGAGGRETQYF
TRBJ2-2	.	.	TRBV6-6	TGTGCCAGCTTACATGGTGGCAGCTTCGCCGGGGAGCTGTTTTTT	CASLHGGSFAGELFF
TRBJ2-4	TRBD2	.	TRBV4-1	TGCGCCAGCAGCCCCGCGGGGGGAACAAACATTCAGTACTTC	CASSPAGGTNIQYF
TRBJ2-3	TRBD2	.	TRBV4-3	TGCGCCAGCAGCCAAGATCCAGCGGGGGGGCCGAGAGATACGCAGTATTTT	CASSQDPAGGPRDTQYF
TRBJ1-4	.	.	TRBV7-2	TGTGCCAGCAGCCGTGACGTTCCATATGAAAAACTGTTTTTT	CASSRDVPYEKLFF